This entry features one T cell receptor (beta chain) sequence. Its antigen is currently unknown. Researchers isolated at least 7 million PBMCs per sample. The amount of total RNA extracted per sample was at least 5.5 micrograms. The authors ran a second PCR of about 7 to 12 cycles using a sample-barcoded 5' primer and a J-beta primer mix. Using its own MiXCR run on the 5' RACE reads, TCRdb lists one record per CDR3 protein. The sample includes approximately 770,000 distinct CDR3 sequences, over 45% of them seen just once. The entry originates in a study of blood T cells in healthy people across ages. General study findings and limits: Per million T cells, the diversity of TCR beta decreased roughly linearly as age advanced. Long-lived donors exceeded aged donors in naive CD4+ cells and diversity.

Sequencing used blood. The source of this sequence is a man in his thirties or forties in good health.

For the CDR3, the DNA is TGCAGTGCTAGACAGAGCCTCCCATACGAGCAGTACTTC. Protein sequence: CSARQSLPYEQYF. V is TRBV20-1 and J is TRBJ2-7, with D uncertain. V was trimmed by 2 bases and J by 4 bases, leaving 12 bases between them. The CDR3 covers 13 residues. Germline V CDR1 and CDR2: DFQATT, SNEGSKA (reference sequence).